This TCR beta chain stems from a study of blood T cell repertoires in COVID-19. Across the whole study: Sites across the United States, Italy and Spain contributed samples from acute and convalescent COVID-19.

Method: immunoSEQ multiplex PCR; TCRdb's copy keeps in-frame clones and lacks some. The sample shows 200,000 to 250,000 clones, about 88% of them seen only once. The CDR3 totals 12 residues. Germline V gene lookup returns CDR1 SGHRS and CDR2 YFSETQ. V was clipped by 1 base and J by 3 bases, with 3 bases between them. This clone was seen a handful of times. Other DNA sequences from this sample encode an identical CDR3 as well. Sequenced material: peripheral blood. The sequence was obtained from a man in his fifties who had recovered from COVID-19. The V gene is TRBV5-1, the J gene TRBJ2-3; no firm D call. The CDR3 nucleotides read TGCGCCAGCAGCTTGACAACAGATACGCAGTATTTT. Encoded protein: CASSLTTDTQYF.